This T cell receptor (beta chain) derives from a study (dated by TCRdb to between 2015 and 2017). Notes on the research overall: The study set out to test whether tumor-infiltrating Tregs in breast cancer get recruited from blood Tregs or are instead converted in situ from other CD4+ T cell subsets. What the authors observed across the whole study: The validation in the larger cohort was limited to a single TCR beta V-J rearrangement instead of whole repertoires. Tumor memory CD4+ T cell TCR gene usage clustered with blood and lymph node memory CD4+ cells and lymph node naive CD4+ cells. The TCR alpha and beta sequences of tumor-infiltrating Tregs showed the greatest overlap with tumor naive CD4+ T cells, followed by blood naive CD4+ T cells.

The CDR3 runs 13 residues from the cysteine to the phenylalanine. Only the CDR3 DNA stays, 39 bases, in frame from base 1. Based on the germline V gene (reference sequence), the CDR1 and CDR2 sequences are LGHDT and YNNKEL. V drops 8 bases and J drops 7 bases, leaving 12 bases in between. This clonotype was observed a few times. Its antigen remains undetermined. The input lacks base qualities; no much larger clone sits a single base away. The memory CD4+ T cell population was isolated based on a CD4+CD45RO+CD25- phenotype. Tregs, naive and memory CD4+ T cells from tumor, blood and ipsilateral draining lymph nodes of five breast cancer patients underwent full-length TCR alpha and beta sequencing. Tumor tissue and lymph nodes from ipsilateral axillary dissection were perfused with PBS, minced and digested with collagenase I and hyaluronidase. FACS confirmed that the sorted cell populations were more than 90% pure.

Amplification of full-length TCR variable regions was done by 5' RACE PCR using constant-region reverse primers, and this step was followed by semi-nested PCR with Nested Universal Primer A. The ReliaPrep RNA Cell Miniprep System was used to extract total RNA, which was then reverse transcribed into 5'RACE-ready cDNA with the SMARTer RACE 5'/3' Kit. Multiplex adaptors were used to barcode the full-length TCR alpha and beta libraries, which were then sequenced on an Illumina MiSeq. Per the authors' processing: For each of nine subset-tissue groups, sequencing data from the five patients were pooled, and the groups were compared by unsupervised clustering of TCR gene usage. The Morisita-Horn index, with shared sequences weighted by their contribution to each repertoire, was used to calculate repertoire similarity. TCRdb took the public reads, trimmed them with fastp at Q25, ran MiXCR for clone calling and kept in-frame beta chains. Each CDR3 protein gets just one entry, which takes the most common genes and DNA from the rows behind it. What appears here as the V and J calls and clone size reflects TCRdb's work, not the paper's. The table for this sample lists more than 45,000 distinct CDR3 sequences; 28% of them were counted only once. The ten largest clones take up roughly 3% of the sample.

Sequencing was done on a sample of tumor-infiltrating memory CD4+ T cells sorted from the breast tumor. The intended sense of this specimen's cell subset or site label: memory CD4+ T cells, CD4+CD45RO+CD25-. The sequence links TRBV3-1 to TRBJ1-6; no D gene call is confident. The source is a female donor with breast cancer. The CDR3 protein: CASGREGNSPLHF. The DNA sequence is TGTGCCAGCGGGCGCGAAGGGAATTCACCCCTCCACTTT.